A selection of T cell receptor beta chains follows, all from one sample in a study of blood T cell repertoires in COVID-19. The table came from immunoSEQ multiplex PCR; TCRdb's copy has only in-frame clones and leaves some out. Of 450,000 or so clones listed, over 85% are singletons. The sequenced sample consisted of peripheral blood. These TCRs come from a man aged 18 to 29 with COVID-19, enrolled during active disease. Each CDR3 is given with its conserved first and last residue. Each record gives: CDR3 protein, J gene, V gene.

CASSQGGRGRYNEQFF | TRBJ2-1 | TRBV4-1
CASSITSGAFSYEQYF | TRBJ2-7 | TRBV14
CASQRDSSSYEQYF | TRBJ2-7 | TRBV2
CASNAGTSGSYEQYF | TRBJ2-7 | TRBV19
CASQQRGGRPGELFF | TRBJ2-2 | TRBV19
CASSQEISSPLHF | TRBJ1-6 | TRBV3-1/TRBV3-2
CASSSGSYNQPQHF | TRBJ1-5 | TRBV2
CASSLRAVLEDTEAFF | TRBJ1-1 | TRBV5-1
CASSKRTGGEAEAFF | TRBJ1-1 | TRBV11-3
CASTKDRRWGYTF | TRBJ1-2 | TRBV19
CASSPDRVSNEQFF | TRBJ2-1 | TRBV7-7
CASSLVVPRAGYTF | TRBJ1-2 | TRBV5-6
CASSLDPYEQYF | TRBJ2-7 | TRBV11-2